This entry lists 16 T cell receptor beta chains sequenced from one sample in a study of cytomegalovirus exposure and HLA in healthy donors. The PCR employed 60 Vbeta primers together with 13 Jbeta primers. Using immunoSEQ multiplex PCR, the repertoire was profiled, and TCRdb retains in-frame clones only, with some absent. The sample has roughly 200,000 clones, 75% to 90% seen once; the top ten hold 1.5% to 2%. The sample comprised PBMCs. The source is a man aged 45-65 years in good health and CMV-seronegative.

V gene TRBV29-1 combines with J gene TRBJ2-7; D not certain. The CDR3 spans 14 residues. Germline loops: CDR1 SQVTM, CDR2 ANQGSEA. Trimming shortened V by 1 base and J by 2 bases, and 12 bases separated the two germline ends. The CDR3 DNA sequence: TGCAGCGTTGAAGTTGGTCGCGGCCCCTACGAGCAGTACTTC. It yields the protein CSVEVGRGPYEQYF.

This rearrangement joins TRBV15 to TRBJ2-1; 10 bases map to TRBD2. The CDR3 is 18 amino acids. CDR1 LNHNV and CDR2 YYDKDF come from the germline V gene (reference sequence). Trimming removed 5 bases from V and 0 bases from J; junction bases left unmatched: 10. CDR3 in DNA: TGTGCCACCAGCCCCCGGACTAGCGGAAGTAGCTCCTACAATGAGCAGTTCTTC. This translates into CATSPRTSGSSSYNEQFF.

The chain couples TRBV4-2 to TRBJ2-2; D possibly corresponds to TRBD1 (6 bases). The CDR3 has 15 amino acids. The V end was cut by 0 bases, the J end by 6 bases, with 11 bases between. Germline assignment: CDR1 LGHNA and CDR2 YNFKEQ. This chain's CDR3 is CASSQDPQGAGELFF. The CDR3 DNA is TGTGCCAGCAGCCAAGACCCACAGGGCGCCGGGGAGCTGTTTTTT.

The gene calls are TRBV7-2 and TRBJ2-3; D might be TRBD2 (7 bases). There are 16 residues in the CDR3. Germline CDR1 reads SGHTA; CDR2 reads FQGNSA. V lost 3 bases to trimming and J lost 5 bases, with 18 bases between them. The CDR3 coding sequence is TGTGCCAGCAGCTTGGGGGTGTGGGAGGGGGGAGATACGCAGTATTTT. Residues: CASSLGVWEGGDTQYF.

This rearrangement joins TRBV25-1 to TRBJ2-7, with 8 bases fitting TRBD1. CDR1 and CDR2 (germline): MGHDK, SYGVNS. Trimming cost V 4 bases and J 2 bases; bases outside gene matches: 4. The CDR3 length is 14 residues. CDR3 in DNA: TGTGCCAGCAGTGCAGACAGGGGCACCTACGAGCAGTACTTC. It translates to CASSADRGTYEQYF.

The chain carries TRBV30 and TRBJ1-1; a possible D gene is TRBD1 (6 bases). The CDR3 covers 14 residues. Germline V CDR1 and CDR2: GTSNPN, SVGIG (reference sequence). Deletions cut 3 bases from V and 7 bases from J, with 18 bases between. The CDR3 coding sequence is TGTGCCTGGAGCGTCAAAGGGACAAAATTTGAAGCTTTCTTT. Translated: CAWSVKGTKFEAFF.

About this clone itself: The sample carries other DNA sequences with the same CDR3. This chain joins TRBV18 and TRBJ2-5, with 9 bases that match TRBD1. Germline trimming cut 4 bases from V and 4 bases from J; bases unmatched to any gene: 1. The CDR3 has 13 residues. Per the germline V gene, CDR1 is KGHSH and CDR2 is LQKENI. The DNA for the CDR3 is TGTGCCAGCTCACTGGGACAGGGAGAGACCCAGTACTTC. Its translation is CASSLGQGETQYF.

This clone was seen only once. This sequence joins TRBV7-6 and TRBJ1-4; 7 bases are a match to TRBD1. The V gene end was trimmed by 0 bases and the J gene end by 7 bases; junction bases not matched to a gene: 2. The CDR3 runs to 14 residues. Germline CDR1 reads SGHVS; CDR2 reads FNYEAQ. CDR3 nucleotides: TGTGCCAGCAGCTTAGCGGGGACAGCTGAAAAACTGTTTTTT. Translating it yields CASSLAGTAEKLFF.

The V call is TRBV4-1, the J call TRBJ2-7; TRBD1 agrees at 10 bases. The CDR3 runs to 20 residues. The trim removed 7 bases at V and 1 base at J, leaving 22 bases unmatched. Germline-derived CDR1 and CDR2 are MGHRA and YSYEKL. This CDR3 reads CASTLGIDRGRRFESYEQYF. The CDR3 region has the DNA TGCGCCAGCACCCTAGGGATTGACAGGGGGCGCAGGTTTGAATCCTACGAGCAGTACTTC.

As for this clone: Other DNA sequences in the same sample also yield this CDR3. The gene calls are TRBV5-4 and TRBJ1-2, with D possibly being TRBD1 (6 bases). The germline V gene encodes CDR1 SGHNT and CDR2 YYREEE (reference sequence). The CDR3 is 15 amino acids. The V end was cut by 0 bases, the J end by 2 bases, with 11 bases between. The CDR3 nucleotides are TGTGCCAGCAGCTTGGGGTTAGGGGGAAACTATGGCTACACCTTC. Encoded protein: CASSLGLGGNYGYTF.

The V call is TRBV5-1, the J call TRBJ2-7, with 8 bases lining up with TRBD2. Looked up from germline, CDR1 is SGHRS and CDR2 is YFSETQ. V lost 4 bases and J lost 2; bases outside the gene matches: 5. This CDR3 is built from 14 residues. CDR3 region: CASSPGGHTYEQYF. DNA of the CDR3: TGCGCCAGCAGCCCGGGGGGGCACACCTACGAGCAGTACTTC.

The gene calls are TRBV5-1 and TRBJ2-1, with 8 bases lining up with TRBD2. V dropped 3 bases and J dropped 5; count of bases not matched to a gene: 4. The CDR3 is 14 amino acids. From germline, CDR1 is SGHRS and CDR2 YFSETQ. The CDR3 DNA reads TGCGCCAGCAGCTCGGGACTAGGAGACAATGAGCAGTTCTTC. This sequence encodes CASSSGLGDNEQFF.

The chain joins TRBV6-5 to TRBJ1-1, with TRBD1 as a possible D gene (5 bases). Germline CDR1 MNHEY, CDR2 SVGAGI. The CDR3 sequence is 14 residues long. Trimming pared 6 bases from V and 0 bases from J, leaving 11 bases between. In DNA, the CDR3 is TGTGCCAGCAGCCCGGGGGGGATGAACACTGAAGCTTTCTTT. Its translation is CASSPGGMNTEAFF.

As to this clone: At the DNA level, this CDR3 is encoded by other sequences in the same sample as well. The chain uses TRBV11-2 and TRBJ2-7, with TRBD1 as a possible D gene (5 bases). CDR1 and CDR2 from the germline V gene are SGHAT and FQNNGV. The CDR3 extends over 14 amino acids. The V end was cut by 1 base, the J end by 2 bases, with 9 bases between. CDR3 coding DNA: TGTGCCAGCAGCTTAGTCCCAGGGACCTACGAGCAGTACTTC. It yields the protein CASSLVPGTYEQYF.

The CDR3 sequence: CASSLDLLYEQYF. The CDR3 region has the DNA TGTGCCAGCAGCCTTGACTTGCTCTACGAGCAGTACTTC. This chain links TRBV14 with TRBJ2-7; D gene unclear. CDR3 length equals 13 residues. V lost 4 bases and J lost 3, with 10 bases in between. Per the germline V gene, CDR1 is SGHDN and CDR2 is FVKESK.

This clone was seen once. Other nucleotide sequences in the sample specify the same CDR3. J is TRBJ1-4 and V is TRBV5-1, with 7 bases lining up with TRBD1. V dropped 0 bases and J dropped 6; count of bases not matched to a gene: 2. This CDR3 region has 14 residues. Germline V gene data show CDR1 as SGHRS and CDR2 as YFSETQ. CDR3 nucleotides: TGCGCCAGCAGCTTGGGAGGGGGCGATGAAAAACTGTTTTTT. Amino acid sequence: CASSLGGGDEKLFF.